The clone carrying this TCR beta chain turned up a few times. Its specificity is unknown. The sample is drawn from a study of T cells after yellow fever vaccination. Overall study: Those fractions that held only low numbers of cells were prepared using the SMART-Seq v4 Ultra Low Input RNA kit.

5'RACE template switching produced TCR cDNA carrying a universal primer site and UMIs. TCRdb called the 5' RACE reads again in MiXCR, with one record for every CDR3 protein. Here the sample spans 300,000 or so distinct CDR3 sequences, approximately 4% being singletons. Study-level findings and limits: Reappearance after the booster was observed for most primary-vaccination clones (about 96% CD4, about 91% CD8).

This CDR3 has 14 amino acids. V was trimmed by 4 bases and J by 2 bases, leaving 10 bases between them. Germline V gene lookup returns CDR1 LNHDA and CDR2 SQIVND (reference sequence). Sequenced here: PBMCs, sampled 5 days after the yellow fever booster vaccination. This clonotype was sampled from a man aged 18 to 29 who received the YFV17D yellow fever vaccine. This sequence joins TRBV19 and TRBJ2-3; no definite D call. CDR3 bases: TGTGCCAGTAGTACCGGGTACCACACAGATACGCAGTATTTT. Encoded protein: CASSTGYHTDTQYF.